This T cell receptor beta chain was recorded in a study of T cell repertoires in ileal Crohn's disease. Study-wide background: Patients had a median roughly 8-year disease duration, and approximately 35% were active smokers. M6 samples are neoterminal ileum biopsies from postoperative colonoscopy. Broader study findings: Clonal expansions were more frequent in active smokers than non-smokers at surgery.

As regards this clone: Its target is not known.

Regarding time point: neoterminal ileum biopsy at postoperative endoscopy, about 6 months after surgery. Each sample's TCRB immunosequencing used roughly 500 nanograms of biopsy DNA. The method was immunoSEQ multiplex PCR; TCRdb's version includes in-frame clones alone and lacks a portion of them. This table has 4,000 or so clones, roughly 78% appearing once. Per the germline V gene, CDR1 is SGHTA and CDR2 is FQGNSA. V was clipped by 1 base and J by 5 bases, with 14 bases between them. The CDR3 runs 15 residues. The rearrangement links TRBV7-2 to TRBJ2-5; D may be TRBD2 (6 bases). This TCR derives from an adult with Crohn's disease. Material: ileal tissue. DNA of the CDR3: TGTGCCAGCAGCTTAGGAGGGGCGGGAACGGAGACCCAGTACTTC. It translates to CASSLGGAGTETQYF. The variable domain in full, with the rest retrieved from reference TRBV7-2 and TRBJ2-5, is GAGVSQSPSNKVTEKGKDVELRCDPISGHTALYWYRQSLGQGLEFLIYFQGNSAPDKSGLPSDRFSAERTGGSVSTLTIQRTQQEDSAVYLCASSLGGAGTETQYFGPGTRLLVL.